This TCR beta chain originates from a study of Graves' ophthalmopathy and Graves' hyperthyroidism. Scientists amplified the TCR beta CDR3 regions from RNA transcripts. In the first round, RT-PCR was carried out with HTBI primers, and a multiplex PCR formed the second round. TCRdb reanalysed the multiplex PCR reads using MiXCR and keeps one entry per CDR3 protein. The sample yields more than 1,000,000 distinct CDR3 sequences, around a third seen once. Thyroid ultrasound, orbital computed tomography, TRAb, serum thyroxine and clinical symptoms formed the basis of diagnosis. The length of the CDR3 is 14 residues. V trimming: 2 bases; J trimming: 9 bases; junction bases outside the gene matches: 7. Germline V lookup: CDR1 ENHRY, CDR2 SYGVKD.

The source material was peripheral blood or thyroid tissue (not recorded which). The clonotype comes from an adult man with Graves' hyperthyroidism. The chain has TRBV10-3 and TRBJ2-5; 9 positions agree with TRBD1. CDR3: CAISEETGGRAQYF. The CDR3 DNA reads TGTGCCATCAGTGAGGAGACAGGGGGACGCGCCCAGTACTTC.